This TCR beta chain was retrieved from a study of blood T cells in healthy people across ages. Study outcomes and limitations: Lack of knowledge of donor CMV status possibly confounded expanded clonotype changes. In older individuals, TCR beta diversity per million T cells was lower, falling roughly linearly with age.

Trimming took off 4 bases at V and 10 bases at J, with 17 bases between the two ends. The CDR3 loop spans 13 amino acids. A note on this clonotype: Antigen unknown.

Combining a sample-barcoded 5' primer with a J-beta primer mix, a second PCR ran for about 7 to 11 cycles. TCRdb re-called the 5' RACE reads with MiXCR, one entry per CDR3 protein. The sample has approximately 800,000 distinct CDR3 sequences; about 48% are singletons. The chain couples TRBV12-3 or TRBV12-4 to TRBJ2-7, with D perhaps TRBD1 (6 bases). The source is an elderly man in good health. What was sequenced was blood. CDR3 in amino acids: CASSYPGQGPQYF. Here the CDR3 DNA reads TGTGCCAGCAGTTATCCGGGACAAGGACCCCAGTACTTC.